This TCR beta chain was documented in a study of monozygotic twins with cystic fibrosis. Across the whole study: Libraries were built from approximately 3 micrograms of fragmented DNA using about 15 PCR cycles.

Measured with immunoSEQ multiplex PCR; TCRdb has only the in-frame clones, and not every one. This table holds under 25,000 clones, about 97% found once. The CDR3 is made up of 14 amino acids. Germline V gene lookup returns CDR1 MNHNY and CDR2 SVGAGI (reference sequence). V was clipped by 6 bases and J by 6 bases, with 14 bases between them. This receptor was obtained from a woman in her twenties or thirties with cystic fibrosis. This chain uses TRBV6-6 with TRBJ2-2, with D uncertain. Sequencing was carried out using blood. The CDR3 is CASSPAPGAGELFF. The CDR3 bases are TGTGCCAGCAGCCCCGCCCCGGGTGCCGGGGAGCTGTTTTTT.